Shown below are 30 T cell receptor beta chains from a single sample sequenced in a study of glioma-infiltrating T cells. Using RNA template, CDR3s of TCR alpha and beta were amplified with iRepertoire arm-PCR. From the multiplex PCR reads, TCRdb called clonotypes with MiXCR, one entry per CDR3 protein. Of about 130,000 distinct CDR3 sequences detected, around a quarter appear once; the ten largest clones hold around 28%. Material for sequencing was glioma tissue, nonneoplastic brain tissue, or PBMCs (not recorded which). These receptor sequences come from a human donor with low-grade glioma or glioblastoma, undergoing nonglioma brain surgery, or in good health (not recorded which).

The CDR3 protein is CASSRGQGAFTEAFF. The CDR3 DNA reads as TGTGCCAGCAGTCGCGGACAGGGGGCGTTCACTGAAGCTTTCTTT. This chain connects TRBV5-4 to TRBJ1-1, with 11 nucleotides matching TRBD1. CDR1 and CDR2 (germline): SGHNT, YYREEE (reference sequence). The CDR3 spans 15 residues. Trimming cost V 5 bases and J 4 bases; bases outside gene matches: 7.

This clonotype was observed many times. The chain is built from TRBV6-6 and TRBJ2-7, with D possibly matching TRBD2 (6 bases). V lost 0 bases to trimming and J lost 1 base, with 7 bases between them. The CDR3 consists of 14 residues. Germline V CDR1 and CDR2: MNHNY, SVGAGI (reference sequence). The chain's CDR3 is CASSYSRGSYEQYV. DNA of the CDR3: TGTGCCAGCAGTTACTCGCGGGGTTCCTACGAGCAGTACGTC.

This clonotype was seen only a few times. This rearrangement joins TRBV5-1 to TRBJ1-1; D may be TRBD1 (5 bases). There are 12 residues in the CDR3. Germline loops: CDR1 SGHRS, CDR2 YFSETQ. Between the trimmed V and J ends, which lost 3 bases and 5 bases, there was a span of 8 bases. The CDR3 sequence: CASSSTETEAFF. The CDR3 nucleotides are TGCGCCAGCAGCTCGACAGAAACTGAAGCTTTCTTT. Filled out from reference TRBV5-1 and TRBJ1-1, the complete variable domain reads KAGVTQTPRYLIKTRGQQVTLSCSPISGHRSVSWYQQTPGQGLQFLFEYFSETQRNKGNFPGRFSGRQFSNSRSEMNVSTLELGDSALYLCASSSTETEAFFGQGTRLTVV.

This clonotype was observed a handful of times. The J gene is TRBJ1-2, the V gene TRBV3-1; D ambiguous. This CDR3 spans 14 amino acids. The germline CDR1 and CDR2 sequences are LGHDT and YNNKEL (reference sequence). The germline V and J ends were trimmed by 6 bases and 2 bases, with 13 bases remaining between them. CDR3 nucleotides: TGTGCCAGCAGTCCCGGGCTGGGGAACTATGGCTACACCTTC. Amino acid sequence: CASSPGLGNYGYTF.

This clonotype was seen many times. The chain employs TRBV20-1 and TRBJ1-5; maybe TRBD1 (6 bases). CDR1 and CDR2 (germline): DFQATT, SNEGSKA (reference sequence). Deletions cut 6 bases from V and 3 bases from J, with 9 bases between. This CDR3 is built from 12 residues. CDR3 region: CSAGQYNQPQHF. DNA for the CDR3: TGCAGTGCCGGACAGTACAATCAGCCCCAGCATTTT.

This clonotype has just a few counts. CDR3: CASSQNRGRRTDTQYF. The CDR3 nucleotides are TGCGCCAGCAGCCAAAACAGGGGGCGCCGGACAGATACGCAGTATTTT. The rearrangement uses TRBV4-1 and TRBJ2-3; TRBD1 matches at 9 bases. Trimming at V came to 2 bases and at J to 3 bases, leaving 6 bases not matched to a gene. Germline assignment: CDR1 MGHRA and CDR2 YSYEKL. This CDR3 comprises 16 residues.

This clonotype was seen a few times. This rearrangement joins TRBV20-1 to TRBJ2-3; D gene unclear. The CDR3 sequence is 15 residues long. Per germline, CDR1 DFQATT and CDR2 SNEGSKA (reference sequence). V was shortened by 1 base and J by 0 bases, with 11 bases between the two germline ends. The CDR3, as DNA: TGCAGTGCTAGAGTGGGCGGATTTAGCACAGATACGCAGTATTTT. Encoded protein: CSARVGGFSTDTQYF.

The J gene is TRBJ1-5, the V gene TRBV6-1; tentatively, D is TRBD1 (5 bases). Germline CDR1 and CDR2: MNHNS and SASEGT. The CDR3 consists of 15 residues. Trimming removed 5 bases from V and 7 bases from J, with 18 bases in between. The chain's CDR3 is CASSLPGGSGQPQHF. CDR3 nucleotides: TGTGCCAGCAGTTTGCCGGGGGGTTCAGGGCAGCCCCAGCATTTT.

This clonotype was counted only a few times. The chain recombines TRBV12-3 or TRBV12-4 with TRBJ1-2; tentatively, D is TRBD1 (5 bases). The CDR3 sequence is 13 residues long. The V end was cut by 7 bases, the J end by 2 bases, with 11 bases between. The CDR3: CASNRQINYGYTF. The CDR3, as DNA: TGTGCCAGCAACAGACAGATAAACTATGGCTACACCTTC.

In its sample, this clonotype was seen a few times. V gene TRBV24-1 combines with J gene TRBJ1-2; TRBD1 aligns across 9 bases. CDR3 size: 18 residues. Germline CDR1 is KGHDR and CDR2 is SFDVKD. V lost 2 bases, J lost 4 bases, and 13 bases stayed unmatched. The CDR3 sequence: CATSDSRDRAREVYGYTF. As DNA, the CDR3 is TGTGCCACCAGTGATTCCCGGGACAGGGCACGAGAGGTCTATGGCTACACCTTC.

This clonotype was counted a few times. V and J are TRBV7-2 and TRBJ2-1; 9 bases align to TRBD2. The ends lost 2 bases at V and 7 bases at J; junction bases unmatched: 12. The CDR3 is made up of 17 amino acids. Germline lookup yields CDR1 SGHTA and CDR2 FQGNSA. The CDR3 DNA sequence: TGTGCCAGCAGCTTATCCCGACTGCGGGGGGGCTTGAATGAGCAGTTCTTC. This translates into CASSLSRLRGGLNEQFF.

There are many counts of this clonotype. The chain uses TRBV6-1 and TRBJ1-2, with D uncertain. With 8 bases removed from V and 3 bases from J, the gap between germline ends came to 13 bases. Germline CDR1 MNHNS, CDR2 SASEGT. The CDR3 consists of 13 residues. The chain's CDR3 is CASVDLSHYGYTF. The CDR3 DNA reads TGTGCCAGCGTGGATCTCTCCCACTATGGCTACACCTTC.

The rearrangement joins TRBV29-1 to TRBJ2-7; TRBD2 is a possible D gene (6 bases). The V gene's germline CDR1 is SQVTM and CDR2 ANQGSEA. Trimming pared 5 bases from V and 1 base from J, leaving 9 bases between. CDR3 length equals 12 residues. In DNA form, the CDR3 reads TGCAGCGTTAGGAGGGGTTCCTACGAGCAGTACGTC. Its translation: CSVRRGSYEQYV.

The gene calls are TRBV24-1 and TRBJ2-1, with 13 bases aligning to TRBD2. V trimming: 3 bases; J trimming: 7 bases; junction bases outside the gene matches: 11. The V gene's germline CDR1 is KGHDR and CDR2 SFDVKD. This CDR3 comprises 18 residues. The CDR3 region is CATSDPGLAGRPGNEQFF. The CDR3 nucleotides read TGTGCCACCAGTGATCCGGGACTAGCGGGGAGGCCGGGGAATGAGCAGTTCTTC.

This clonotype has just a few counts. The chain has TRBV19 and TRBJ2-1, with TRBD1 matching 8 bases. V lost 3 bases and J lost 7; bases outside the gene matches: 5. The V gene's germline CDR1 is LNHDA and CDR2 SQIVND (reference sequence). The length of the CDR3 is 14 residues. The CDR3 DNA sequence: TGTGCCAGTAGTATCAGGACAGGGAGGAATGAGCAGTTCTTC. Translating it yields CASSIRTGRNEQFF.

The sample holds a few counts of this clonotype. The gene calls are TRBV7-2 and TRBJ2-1, with 10 bases aligning to TRBD2. Germline V gene lookup returns CDR1 SGHTA and CDR2 FQGNSA. The CDR3 has 15 amino acids. Losses at the gene ends were 4 bases for V and 4 bases for J; bases not matched to a gene: 4. As DNA, the CDR3 is TGTGCCAGCAGCTATAGCGGGGGGTCTTACAATGAGCAGTTCTTC. Translation: CASSYSGGSYNEQFF.

This clonotype came up a few times. V gene TRBV6-1 combines with J gene TRBJ2-2, with D possibly matching TRBD1 (6 bases). The germline CDR1 and CDR2 sequences are MNHNS and SASEGT. V lost 7 bases to trimming and J lost 7 bases, with 16 bases between them. This CDR3 has 14 amino acids. CDR3 loop: CASKPTGTRGELFF. The CDR3 DNA reads TGTGCCAGCAAACCAACCGGGACACGCGGGGAGCTGTTTTTT.

As for this clonotype: A single base separates this from a much larger clone, so it may be a read error. As the CDR3 is not closed by the conserved phenylalanine or tryptophan, this likely results from a read error. The V call is TRBV20-1, the J call TRBJ2-3; TRBD2 matches at 9 bases. J lost 5 bases, V lost 5 bases, and 11 bases had no gene match. In germline, CDR1 is DFQATT, CDR2 SNEGSKA (reference sequence). The CDR3 has 15 amino acids. CDR3 sequence (DNA): TGCAGTGCTCCCCTTGGCGGGGGGGCGGTAGATACGCAGTATTAT. Amino acids: CSAPLGGGAVDTQYY.

This clonotype was seen a handful of times. This chain joins TRBV2 and TRBJ2-1; perhaps TRBD1 as D (6 bases). From germline, CDR1 is SNHLY and CDR2 FYNNEI. V was clipped by 6 bases and J by 8 bases, with 14 bases between them. The CDR3 consists of 13 residues. In nucleotides, the CDR3 is TGTGCCAGCAGAAGAGACAGGAACCATGAGCAGTTCTTC. This sequence encodes CASRRDRNHEQFF.

The rearrangement joins TRBV29-1 to TRBJ1-1; unclear D gene. The germline CDR1 and CDR2 sequences are SQVTM and ANQGSEA. The V end lost 6 bases, the J end lost 0 bases, and 11 bases lay between the germline ends. The CDR3 has 13 amino acids. CDR3 DNA: TGCAGCGTCGGACCGGCTATGAACACTGAAGCTTTCTTT. Its protein is CSVGPAMNTEAFF.

The J gene is TRBJ1-2, the V gene TRBV4-1, with 7 nucleotides matching TRBD1. CDR1 is MGHRA, CDR2 YSYEKL, per germline. CDR3 size: 13 residues. Trimming removed 8 bases from V and 4 bases from J; junction bases left unmatched: 7. The CDR3 protein is CASGNRDSYGYTF. The CDR3 nucleotides read TGCGCCAGCGGCAACCGGGACAGCTATGGCTACACCTTC.

The rearrangement uses TRBV2 and TRBJ2-2; D is perhaps TRBD1 (6 bases). This CDR3 contains 15 residues. The germline V and J ends were trimmed by 6 bases and 5 bases, with 16 bases remaining between them. Per the germline V gene, CDR1 is SNHLY and CDR2 is FYNNEI. The CDR3 region has the DNA TGTGCCAGCAGCGTGGTGGGGGCTTGGACCGGGGAGCTGTTTTTT. This codes for CASSVVGAWTGELFF.

There are many counts of this clonotype. This sequence joins TRBV6-2 or TRBV6-3 and TRBJ2-7; TRBD1 is a possible D gene (5 bases). This CDR3 has 13 amino acids. Germline CDR1 is MNHEY and CDR2 is SVGEGT. V lost 8 bases and J lost 0, with 11 bases in between. The CDR3 protein is CASRDSFSYEQYV. In DNA, the CDR3 is TGTGCCAGCCGCGACAGTTTCTCCTACGAGCAGTACGTC.

This clonotype was seen repeatedly, ten times or more. The genes are TRBV20-1 and TRBJ1-1, with D tentatively TRBD1 (5 bases). CDR3 length: 14 residues. Trimming removed 0 bases at V and 4 bases at J, with 12 bases between. Germline V lookup: CDR1 DFQATT, CDR2 SNEGSKA (reference sequence). The CDR3 loop reads CSAREAGRGTEAFF. The CDR3 bases are TGCAGTGCTAGAGAGGCAGGGCGAGGCACTGAAGCTTTCTTT.

In its sample, this clonotype was seen many times. The V gene is TRBV6-1, the J gene TRBJ2-6; 8 bases map to TRBD1. The CDR3 runs to 16 residues. CDR1 and CDR2 from the germline V gene are MNHNS and SASEGT. V lost 5 bases and J lost 2; bases outside the gene matches: 5. The chain's CDR3 is CASSSRGRPGANVLTF. CDR3 sequence (DNA): TGTGCCAGCAGTTCCAGGGGGCGTCCTGGGGCCAACGTCCTGACTTTC.

This clonotype was seen repeatedly, ten times or more. The chain has TRBV27 and TRBJ2-5; possible D gene TRBD1, 5 bases. The ends were cut back, 5 bases at V and 1 base at J, with 8 bases in the middle. This CDR3 has 13 amino acids. Per the germline V gene, CDR1 is MNHEY and CDR2 is SMNVEV (reference sequence). CDR3: CASSKGPQETQYF. DNA of the CDR3: TGTGCCAGCAGTAAGGGGCCCCAAGAGACCCAGTACTTC.

This clonotype appeared many times. The V and J genes are TRBV6-1 and TRBJ2-3, with D perhaps TRBD1 or TRBD2 (5 bases each). The CDR3 covers 15 residues. Trimming took 5 bases from V and 4 from J, leaving 16 bases between them. Germline CDR1 and CDR2: MNHNS and SASEGT. CDR3 DNA sequence: TGTGCCAGCAGTTTATCCGGGGCCCGGTCAGATACGCAGTATTTT. It translates to CASSLSGARSDTQYF.

This clonotype was detected ten times or more. The V gene is TRBV24-1, the J gene TRBJ2-3; TRBD2 agrees at 8 bases. Germline assignment: CDR1 KGHDR and CDR2 SFDVKD. After removal of 4 bases from V and 2 bases from J, the junction contained 4 bases not matched to a gene. This CDR3 has 15 amino acids. The CDR3 sequence is CATSDTSGYTDTQYF. CDR3 bases: TGTGCCACCAGTGACACTAGCGGATACACAGATACGCAGTATTTT.

At least ten counts were recorded for this clonotype. The gene calls are TRBV6-1 and TRBJ1-2, with D tentatively TRBD1 (5 bases). Germline lookup yields CDR1 MNHNS and CDR2 SASEGT. CDR3 size: 13 residues. V lost 3 bases and J lost 6, with 11 bases in between. The CDR3 DNA reads TGTGCCAGCAGTGAGGTGGGGCTTGATGGCTACACCTTC. Protein product: CASSEVGLDGYTF.

The sample holds many counts of this clonotype. The CDR3 DNA follows: TGTGCCAGCAGTTACCGTCCCGGGACAGAAACGAGTGACACTGAAGCTTTCTTT. Its protein product is CASSYRPGTETSDTEAFF. The chain couples TRBV6-6 to TRBJ1-1, with TRBD1 matching 7 bases. Germline trimming cut 2 bases from V and 3 bases from J; bases unmatched to any gene: 15. This CDR3 is 18 amino acids long. Per germline, CDR1 MNHNY and CDR2 SVGAGI (reference sequence).